The clone carrying this TCR beta chain was recorded a few times. What it binds is unknown. Construction of TCR beta libraries was performed using quantitative 5'-RACE with molecular barcodes. MiXCR was run by TCRdb on the 5' RACE reads, yielding one entry per CDR3 protein. This table holds about 36,000 distinct CDR3 sequences, about 11% found once. This entry is derived from a study of CD8 T cells in ankylosing spondylitis. Study findings and constraints: Clones linked with disease were CD8+ and fairly uncommon in the peripheral blood. For ankylosing spondylitis blood, a TCR beta motif of about 8 highly homologous variants appeared characteristic. Clones tied to disease were said to be significantly enriched in matched ankylosing spondylitis synovial fluid.

The source material was synovial fluid, either unsorted or a sorted T cell fraction (not recorded which). The sequence derives from a male donor with ankylosing spondylitis.

The CDR3 DNA reads as TGTGCCAGCAGTTACGGCCTAGCGGATACCTACGAGCAGTACTTC. Its protein is CASSYGLADTYEQYF. The rearrangement joins TRBV6-2 or TRBV6-3 to TRBJ2-7, with TRBD2 identical over 7 bases. CDR3 length: 15 residues. Germline CDR1 reads MNHEY; CDR2 reads SVGEGT. Trimming cost V 2 bases and J 2 bases; bases outside gene matches: 6.